The 15 T cell receptor beta chains below all came from one sample that was sequenced in a study of immune cell composition in non-small cell lung cancer listed by TCRdb under 2017. Libraries were built with the immunoSEQ multiplex PCR assay. Here the immuneACCESS table is served through TCRdb, limited to in-frame sequences with V and J called. Missing clones are a known gap in these copies; in checked studies unresolved V genes cover under half, and the rest lacks a known reason. For this sample the table gives some 5,100 clones, of which around three quarters were detected only once. The leading ten clones occupy roughly 10% of the sample. The sequencing input was lung tumor tissue. These receptors all come from a human donor with non-small cell lung cancer.

The chain has TRBV6-1 and TRBJ1-2; D is uncertain. CDR3 length: 14 residues. Germline V gene sequence: CDR1 MNHNS, CDR2 SASEGT. The V gene lost 6 bases and the J gene lost 2 bases, with 13 bases spanning the gap. Written as DNA, the CDR3 is TGTGCCAGCAGGTTCCCGGCGGAAAACTATGGCTACACCTTC. It encodes CASRFPAENYGYTF.

In this sample, this clone turned up once. V gene TRBV7-8 combines with J gene TRBJ2-3, with D perhaps TRBD2 (7 bases). The germline V and J ends were trimmed by 5 bases and 1 base, with 16 bases remaining between them. CDR1 and CDR2 (germline): SGHVS, FQNEAQ. There are 16 residues in the CDR3. CDR3 nucleotide sequence: TGTGCCAGCAGCCTTAGGGGGGGGAGCGGCACAGATACGCAGTATTTT. This encodes CASSLRGGSGTDTQYF.

The chain couples TRBV5-1 to TRBJ1-3; D is unresolved. V lost 7 bases and J lost 0, with 11 bases in between. The CDR3 loop spans 14 amino acids. CDR1 is SGHRS, CDR2 YFSETQ, per germline. CDR3: CASRREGSGNTIYF. For the CDR3, the DNA is TGCGCCAGCCGCCGGGAAGGCTCTGGAAACACCATATATTTT.

This chain connects TRBV2 to TRBJ1-6; 8 nucleotides agree with TRBD1. CDR1 is SNHLY and CDR2 is FYNNEI in the germline V gene. Trimming removed 6 bases from V and 7 bases from J; junction bases left unmatched: 8. The CDR3 is 15 residues long. The DNA for the CDR3 is TGTGCCAGCAGCCTCCAGGGGGCCAGGAATTCACCCCTCCACTTT. Its protein is CASSLQGARNSPLHF.

The chain employs TRBV19 and TRBJ1-5; 8 bases map to TRBD1. The CDR3 runs to 13 residues. The ends lost 7 bases at V and 4 bases at J; junction bases unmatched: 3. Germline-derived CDR1 and CDR2 are LNHDA and SQIVND (reference sequence). This CDR3 reads CASTGQENQPQHF. In DNA form, the CDR3 reads TGTGCCAGTACGGGACAGGAGAATCAGCCCCAGCATTTT.

This clone was seen a single time. The genes are TRBV2 and TRBJ1-5; 8 nucleotides match TRBD1. There are 15 residues in the CDR3. Germline CDR1 SNHLY, CDR2 FYNNEI. The J segment lost 2 bases and the V segment lost 4 bases, leaving 4 bases of the junction unmatched. In DNA, the CDR3 is TGTGCCAGCAGTGCCGGACAGGGAGGCAATCAGCCCCAGCATTTT. Translating it yields CASSAGQGGNQPQHF.

The chain combines TRBV7-8 with TRBJ2-7, with TRBD2 as a possible D gene (5 bases). CDR3 length: 16 amino acids. The V and J ends lost 1 base and 6 bases respectively, with 19 bases between them. Germline V CDR1 and CDR2: SGHVS, FQNEAQ. The CDR3 loop is CASSLGARLTGSEQYF. CDR3 coding DNA: TGTGCCAGCAGCTTAGGGGCCAGGTTGACGGGGTCCGAGCAGTACTTC.

This clone was picked up one time. V is TRBV5-1 and J is TRBJ1-1; 7 positions agree with TRBD1. V lost 7 bases, J lost 1 base, and 4 bases stayed unmatched. Looked up from germline, CDR1 is SGHRS and CDR2 is YFSETQ. CDR3 length: 13 residues. The CDR3 DNA reads TGCGCCAGCTTTAACAGGGGGAACACTGAAGCTTTCTTT. Translation: CASFNRGNTEAFF. Full variable domain (remainder filled in from reference TRBV5-1 and TRBJ1-1): KAGVTQTPRYLIKTRGQQVTLSCSPISGHRSVSWYQQTPGQGLQFLFEYFSETQRNKGNFPGRFSGRQFSNSRSEMNVSTLELGDSALYLCASFNRGNTEAFFGQGTRLTVV.

Only one count was recorded for this clone. This chain connects TRBV7-3 to TRBJ2-1, with 9 positions matching TRBD2. J was trimmed by 5 bases and V by 1 base; bases with no gene match: 0. The germline V gene encodes CDR1 SGHTA and CDR2 FQGTGA. The CDR3 runs to 14 residues. The CDR3 here is CASSLSGRDNEQFF. In nucleotides, the CDR3 is TGTGCCAGCAGCTTAAGCGGGAGGGACAATGAGCAGTTCTTC. The full variable domain, its missing parts supplied by reference TRBV7-3 and TRBJ2-1, is GAGVSQTPSNKVTEKGKYVELRCDPISGHTALYWYRQSLGQGPEFLIYFQGTGAADDSGLPNDRFFAVRPEGSVSTLKIQRTERGDSAVYLCASSLSGRDNEQFFGPGTRLTVL.

This rearrangement joins TRBV2 to TRBJ2-1; no clear D gene. Trimming shortened V by 3 bases and J by 7 bases, and 4 bases separated the two germline ends. The CDR3 contains 11 residues. CDR1 is SNHLY, CDR2 FYNNEI, per germline. CDR3: CASSDINEQFF. As DNA, the CDR3 is TGTGCCAGCAGTGATATAAATGAGCAGTTCTTC.

The V and J genes are TRBV19 and TRBJ2-4; the D gene is possibly TRBD1 (5 bases). Trimming removed 1 base at V and 0 bases at J, with 10 bases between. Germline V gene lookup returns CDR1 LNHDA and CDR2 SQIVND (reference sequence). The CDR3 spans 16 residues. The CDR3 region is CASSIGQTLAKNIQYF. The CDR3 DNA sequence: TGTGCCAGTAGTATAGGACAGACTCTAGCCAAAAACATTCAGTACTTC.

The CDR3 nucleotides read TGTGCCAGCAGCTTGACTGCGGGCCAAGAGACCCAGTACTTC. Its translation: CASSLTAGQETQYF. This chain connects TRBV7-8 to TRBJ2-5; tentative D call: TRBD2 (5 bases). Germline assignment: CDR1 SGHVS and CDR2 FQNEAQ. V lost 3 bases to trimming and J lost 1 base, with 9 bases between them. The CDR3 consists of 14 residues.

This sequence joins TRBV18 and TRBJ2-1; 8 nucleotides align to TRBD1. Unmatched junction bases numbered 7, after V lost 2 bases and J lost 7 bases. The length of the CDR3 is 15 residues. Germline CDR1 and CDR2: KGHSH and LQKENI. CDR3 in DNA: TGTGCCAGCTCACCAAGGACAGGGATCGGTAATGAGCAGTTCTTC. Translated: CASSPRTGIGNEQFF.

The genes are TRBV7-2 and TRBJ2-7, with D possibly TRBD2 on 5 matching bases. The CDR3 consists of 13 residues. Germline CDR1 is SGHTA and CDR2 is FQGNSA. Trimming left V 4 bases short and J 6 bases short, with 13 bases between. CDR3 sequence: CASSSDFEGEQYF. Here the CDR3 DNA reads TGTGCCAGCAGCTCTGATTTTGAGGGCGAGCAGTACTTC.

This chain joins TRBV4-3 and TRBJ2-2; D unclear. Germline CDR1 is LGHNA and CDR2 is YSLEER. V was shortened by 0 bases and J by 7 bases, with 15 bases between the two germline ends. CDR3 length equals 16 residues. The CDR3 coding sequence is TGCGCCAGCAGCCAAGAACGAGCCGGGTTCGGCGGGGAGCTGTTTTTT. This sequence encodes CASSQERAGFGGELFF.